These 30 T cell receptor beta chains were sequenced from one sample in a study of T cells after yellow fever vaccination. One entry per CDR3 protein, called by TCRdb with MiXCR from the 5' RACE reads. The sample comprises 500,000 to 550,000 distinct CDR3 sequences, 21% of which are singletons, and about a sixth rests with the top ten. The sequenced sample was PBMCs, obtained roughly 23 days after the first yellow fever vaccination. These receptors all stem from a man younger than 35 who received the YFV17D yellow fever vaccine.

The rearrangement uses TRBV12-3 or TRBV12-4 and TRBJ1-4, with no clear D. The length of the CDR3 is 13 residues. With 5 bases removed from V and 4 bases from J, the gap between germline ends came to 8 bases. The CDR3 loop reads CASSREINEKLFF. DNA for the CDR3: TGTGCCAGCAGTCGGGAGATTAATGAAAAACTGTTTTTT.

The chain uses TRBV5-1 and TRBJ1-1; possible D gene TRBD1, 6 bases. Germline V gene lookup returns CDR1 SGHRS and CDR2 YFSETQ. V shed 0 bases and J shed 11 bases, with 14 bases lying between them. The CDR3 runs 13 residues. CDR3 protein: CASSLAGGSRAFF. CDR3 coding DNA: TGCGCCAGCAGCTTGGCCGGGGGCTCGAGGGCTTTCTTT. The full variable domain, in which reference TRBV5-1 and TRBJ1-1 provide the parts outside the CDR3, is KAGVTQTPRYLIKTRGQQVTLSCSPISGHRSVSWYQQTPGQGLQFLFEYFSETQRNKGNFPGRFSGRQFSNSRSEMNVSTLELGDSALYLCASSLAGGSRAFFGQGTRLTVV.

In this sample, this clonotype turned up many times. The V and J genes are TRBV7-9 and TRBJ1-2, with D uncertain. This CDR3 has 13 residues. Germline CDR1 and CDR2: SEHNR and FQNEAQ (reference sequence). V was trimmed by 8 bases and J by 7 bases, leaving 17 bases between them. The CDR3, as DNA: TGTGCCAGCGGTTCCCCGGACGGCTCTGGCTACACCTTC. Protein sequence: CASGSPDGSGYTF.

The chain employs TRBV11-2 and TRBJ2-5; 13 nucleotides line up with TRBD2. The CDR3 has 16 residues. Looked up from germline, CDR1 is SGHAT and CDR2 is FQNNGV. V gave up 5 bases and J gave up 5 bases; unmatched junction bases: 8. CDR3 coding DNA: TGTGCCAGCAGCGGAAGACTAGCGGGGGGCAGGGAGACCCAGTACTTC. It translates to CASSGRLAGGRETQYF.

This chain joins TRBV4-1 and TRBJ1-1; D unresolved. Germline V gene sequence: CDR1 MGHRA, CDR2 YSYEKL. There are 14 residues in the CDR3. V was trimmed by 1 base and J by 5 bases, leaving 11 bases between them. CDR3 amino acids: CASSQVEEGTEAFF. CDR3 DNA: TGCGCCAGCAGCCAAGTTGAAGAAGGGACTGAAGCTTTCTTT.

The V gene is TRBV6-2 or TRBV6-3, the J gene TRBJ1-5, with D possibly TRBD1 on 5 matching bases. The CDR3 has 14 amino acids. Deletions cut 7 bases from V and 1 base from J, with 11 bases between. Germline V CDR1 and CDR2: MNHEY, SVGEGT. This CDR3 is CASTGRRSNQPQHF. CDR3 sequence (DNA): TGTGCCAGCACGGGACGTCGGAGCAATCAGCCCCAGCATTTT.

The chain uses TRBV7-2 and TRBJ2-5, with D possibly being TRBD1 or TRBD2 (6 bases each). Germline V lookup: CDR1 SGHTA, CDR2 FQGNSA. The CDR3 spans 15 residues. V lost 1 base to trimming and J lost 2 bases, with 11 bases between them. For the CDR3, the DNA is TGTGCCAGCAGCTTAGTACGGGGGCTGCAAGAGACCCAGTACTTC. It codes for CASSLVRGLQETQYF.

The CDR3 DNA reads as TGCGCCAGCAGCCAAGACCAGGCATTCGAGCAGTACTTC. It encodes CASSQDQAFEQYF. V and J are TRBV4-3 and TRBJ2-7; the D is unclear. The CDR3 spans 13 residues. The V gene's germline CDR1 is LGHNA and CDR2 YSLEER. V was pared by 0 bases and J by 6 bases, with 9 bases between.

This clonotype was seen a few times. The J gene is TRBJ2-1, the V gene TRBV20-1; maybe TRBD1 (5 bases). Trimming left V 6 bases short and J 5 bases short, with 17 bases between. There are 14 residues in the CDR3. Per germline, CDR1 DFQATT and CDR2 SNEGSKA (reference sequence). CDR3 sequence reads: CSATKDTSNNEQFF. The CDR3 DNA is TGCAGTGCCACAAAGGACACCTCTAACAATGAGCAGTTCTTC.

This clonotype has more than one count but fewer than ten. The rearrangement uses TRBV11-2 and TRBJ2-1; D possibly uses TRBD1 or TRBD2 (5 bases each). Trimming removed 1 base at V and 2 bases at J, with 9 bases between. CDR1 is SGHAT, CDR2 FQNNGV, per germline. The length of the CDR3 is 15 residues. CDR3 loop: CASSLGGDPYNEQFF. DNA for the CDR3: TGTGCCAGCAGCTTAGGAGGGGACCCCTACAATGAGCAGTTCTTC.

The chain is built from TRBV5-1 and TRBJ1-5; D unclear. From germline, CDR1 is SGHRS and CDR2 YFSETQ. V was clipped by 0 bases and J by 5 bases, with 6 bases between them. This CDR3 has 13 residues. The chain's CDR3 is CASSLGEDQPQHF. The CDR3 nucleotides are TGCGCCAGCAGCTTGGGAGAAGATCAGCCCCAGCATTTT.

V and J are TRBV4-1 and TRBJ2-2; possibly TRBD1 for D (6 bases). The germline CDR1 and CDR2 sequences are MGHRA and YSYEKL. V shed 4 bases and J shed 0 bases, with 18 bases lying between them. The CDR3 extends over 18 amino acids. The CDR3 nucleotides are TGCGCCAGCAGCCTCATCGGGACACCGAATACGAACACCGGGGAGCTGTTTTTT. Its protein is CASSLIGTPNTNTGELFF.

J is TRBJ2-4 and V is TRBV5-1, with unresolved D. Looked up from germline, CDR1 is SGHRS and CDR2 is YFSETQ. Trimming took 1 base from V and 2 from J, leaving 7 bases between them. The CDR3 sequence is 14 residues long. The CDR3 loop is CASSLSVSKNIQYF. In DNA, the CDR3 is TGCGCCAGCAGCTTGTCAGTGTCCAAAAACATTCAGTACTTC.

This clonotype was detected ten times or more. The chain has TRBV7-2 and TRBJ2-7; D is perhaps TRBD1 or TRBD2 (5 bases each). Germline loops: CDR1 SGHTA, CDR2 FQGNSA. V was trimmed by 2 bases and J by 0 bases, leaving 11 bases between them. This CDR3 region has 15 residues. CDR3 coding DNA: TGTGCCAGCAGCTTAAACCCAGGGAGCTCCTACGAGCAGTACGTC. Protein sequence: CASSLNPGSSYEQYV.

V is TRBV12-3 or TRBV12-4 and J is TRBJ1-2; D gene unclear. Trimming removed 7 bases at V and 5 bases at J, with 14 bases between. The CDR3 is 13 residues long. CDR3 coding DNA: TGTGCCAGCACCCAAGTTGTAGAGTATGGCTACACCTTC. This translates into CASTQVVEYGYTF.

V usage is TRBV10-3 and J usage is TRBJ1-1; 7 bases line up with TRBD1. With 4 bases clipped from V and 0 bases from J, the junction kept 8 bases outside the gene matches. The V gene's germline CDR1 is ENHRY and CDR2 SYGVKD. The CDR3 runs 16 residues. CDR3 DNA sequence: TGTGCCATCAGTGCCAAGGGGGCGCGTATGAACACTGAAGCTTTCTTT. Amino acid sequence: CAISAKGARMNTEAFF.

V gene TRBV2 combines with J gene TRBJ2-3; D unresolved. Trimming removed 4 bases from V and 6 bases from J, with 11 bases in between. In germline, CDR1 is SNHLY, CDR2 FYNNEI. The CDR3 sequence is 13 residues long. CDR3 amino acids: CASSGVLRDTQYF. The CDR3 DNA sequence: TGTGCCAGCAGTGGGGTGCTGAGGGATACGCAGTATTTT.

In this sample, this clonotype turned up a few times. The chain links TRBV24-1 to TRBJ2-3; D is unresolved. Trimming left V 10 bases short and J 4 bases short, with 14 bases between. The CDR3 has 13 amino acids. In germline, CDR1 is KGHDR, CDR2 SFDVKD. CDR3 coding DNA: TGTGCCACTTCTGTATCCGAAGCAGATACGCAGTATTTT. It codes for CATSVSEADTQYF.

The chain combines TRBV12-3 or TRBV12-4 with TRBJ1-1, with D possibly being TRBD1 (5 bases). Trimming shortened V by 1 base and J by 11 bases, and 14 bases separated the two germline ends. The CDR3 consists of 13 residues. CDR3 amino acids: CASSLERGVGAFF. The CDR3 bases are TGTGCCAGCAGTTTAGAGCGGGGGGTTGGTGCTTTCTTT.

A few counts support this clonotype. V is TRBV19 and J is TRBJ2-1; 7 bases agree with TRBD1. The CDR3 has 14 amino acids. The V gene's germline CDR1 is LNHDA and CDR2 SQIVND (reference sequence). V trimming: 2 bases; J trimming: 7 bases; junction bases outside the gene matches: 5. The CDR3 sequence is CASSIRGQRNEQFF. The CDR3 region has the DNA TGTGCCAGTAGTATAAGGGGGCAGAGGAATGAGCAGTTCTTC.

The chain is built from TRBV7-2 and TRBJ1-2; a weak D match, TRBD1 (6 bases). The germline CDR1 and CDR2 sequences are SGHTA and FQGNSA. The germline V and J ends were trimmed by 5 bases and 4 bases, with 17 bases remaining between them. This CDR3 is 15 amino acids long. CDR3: CASSPYWGGGYGYTF. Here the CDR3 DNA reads TGTGCCAGCAGCCCCTATTGGGGGGGCGGCTATGGCTACACCTTC.

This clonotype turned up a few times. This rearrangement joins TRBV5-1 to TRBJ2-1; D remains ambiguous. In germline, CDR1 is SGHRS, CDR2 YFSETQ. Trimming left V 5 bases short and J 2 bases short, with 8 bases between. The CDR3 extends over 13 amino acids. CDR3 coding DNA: TGCGCCAGCAGTTCCGAGCCCTACAATGAGCAGTTCTTC. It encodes CASSSEPYNEQFF.

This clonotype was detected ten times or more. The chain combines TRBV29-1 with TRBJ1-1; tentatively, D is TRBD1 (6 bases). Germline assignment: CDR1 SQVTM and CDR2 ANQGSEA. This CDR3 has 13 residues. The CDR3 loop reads CRGDGQTNTEAFF. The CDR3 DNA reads TGCAGGGGAGACGGACAGACTAACACTGAAGCTTTCTTT.

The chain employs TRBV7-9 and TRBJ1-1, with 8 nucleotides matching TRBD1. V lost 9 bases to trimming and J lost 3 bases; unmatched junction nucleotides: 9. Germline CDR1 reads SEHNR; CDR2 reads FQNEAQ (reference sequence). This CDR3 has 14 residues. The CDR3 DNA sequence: TGTGCCAGTCCTTCGACAGGGGCGGACACTGAAGCTTTCTTT. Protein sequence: CASPSTGADTEAFF.

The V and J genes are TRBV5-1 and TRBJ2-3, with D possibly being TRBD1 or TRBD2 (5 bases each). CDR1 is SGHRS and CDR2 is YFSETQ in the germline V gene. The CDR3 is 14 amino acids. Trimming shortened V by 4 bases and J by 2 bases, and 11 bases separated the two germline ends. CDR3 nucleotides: TGCGCCAGCAGCGACGGGACCACCACAGATACGCAGTATTTT. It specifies CASSDGTTTDTQYF.

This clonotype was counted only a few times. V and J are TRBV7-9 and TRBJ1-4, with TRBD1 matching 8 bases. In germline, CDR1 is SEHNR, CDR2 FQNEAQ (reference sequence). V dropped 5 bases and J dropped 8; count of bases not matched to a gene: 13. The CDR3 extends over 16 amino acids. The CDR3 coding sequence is TGTGCCAGCAGCGCCGGGAGGCAGGGGGCAGGAGAAAAACTGTTTTTT. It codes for CASSAGRQGAGEKLFF.

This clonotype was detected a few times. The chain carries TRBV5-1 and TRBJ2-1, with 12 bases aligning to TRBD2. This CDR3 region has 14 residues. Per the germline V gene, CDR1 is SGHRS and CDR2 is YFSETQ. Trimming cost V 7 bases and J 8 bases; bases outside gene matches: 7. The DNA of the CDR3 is TGCGCCAGCGGCCCGGGACTAGCGGGCGATGAGCAGTTCTTC. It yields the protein CASGPGLAGDEQFF.

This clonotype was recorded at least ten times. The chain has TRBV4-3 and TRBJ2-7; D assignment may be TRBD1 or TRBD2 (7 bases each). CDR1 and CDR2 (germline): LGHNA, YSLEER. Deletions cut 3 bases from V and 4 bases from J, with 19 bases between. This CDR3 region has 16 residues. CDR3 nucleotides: TGCGCCAGCAGCCAGACAGACAGGGAGGGATTTTACGAGCAGTACTTC. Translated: CASSQTDREGFYEQYF.

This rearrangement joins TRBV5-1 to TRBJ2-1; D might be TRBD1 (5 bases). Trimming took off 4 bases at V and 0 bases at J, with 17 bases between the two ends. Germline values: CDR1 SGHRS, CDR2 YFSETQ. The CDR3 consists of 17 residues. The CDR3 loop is CASSRQGPESSYNEQFF. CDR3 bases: TGCGCCAGCAGCCGGCAGGGCCCTGAGAGCTCCTACAATGAGCAGTTCTTC.

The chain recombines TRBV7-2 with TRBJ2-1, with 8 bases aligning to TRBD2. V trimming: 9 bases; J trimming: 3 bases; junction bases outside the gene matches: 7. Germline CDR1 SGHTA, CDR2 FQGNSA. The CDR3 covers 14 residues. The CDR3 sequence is CASLSGGLYNEQFF. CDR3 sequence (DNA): TGTGCCAGTCTAAGCGGGGGACTCTACAATGAGCAGTTCTTC.